The clone carrying this T cell receptor (beta chain) was observed a few times. Its cognate antigen is unknown. A junction boundary mismatches the germline segment, possibly from a read error. This sample stems from a study of Graves' ophthalmopathy and Graves' hyperthyroidism. Study-level findings and limits: The 13-signature model separated ophthalmopathy from stable hyperthyroidism at just under 90% sensitivity and about 80% specificity. Detected in blood as well were most expanded thyroid clonotypes with frequency above 0.001. The model's ophthalmopathy progression predictions had approximately 65% sensitivity and about 72% specificity.

Moderate-to-severe activity, CAS ≥3, NOSPECS ≥4 and duration under 3 months were recorded for donors with ophthalmopathy. Using RNA transcripts, the TCR beta CDR3 regions were amplified. In the first round, RT-PCR was carried out with HTBI primers, and a multiplex PCR formed the second round. Via MiXCR, TCRdb re-called the multiplex PCR reads, giving one row per CDR3 protein. In the table there are over 450,000 distinct CDR3 sequences, over 13% of which are singletons. CDR1 is LNHDA and CDR2 is SQIVND in the germline V gene (reference sequence). CDR3 length equals 14 residues. The TCR originated in a woman aged 25 to 39 with Graves' ophthalmopathy. The chain joins TRBV19 to TRBJ1-1, with a possible D match to TRBD1 (6 bases). Sequencing was done on a sample of blood. The CDR3 DNA sequence: TGTGCCAGCAATGAGCAGGGGTTGAAAACTGAAGCTTTCTTT. Residues: CASNEQGLKTEAFF.